These T cell receptor beta chains were read from a single sample in a study of read filtering for tumor transcriptome and immune sequencing. TCRdb processed the reads anew with MiXCR; each CDR3 protein has one entry. The sample carries 45,000 to 50,000 distinct CDR3 sequences, approximately 12% recorded once. The sequenced sample was a population of CD138-negative cells sorted from bone marrow. The receptors shown here come from a donor at least 40 years old with multiple myeloma. Each CDR3 is given with its conserved first and last residue. The D gene is left open where the match is weak. Only some rows state a clone size, as once, few, many or a class for expanded clones.

J gene,D gene,V gene,clone size,CDR3 DNA,CDR3 protein
TRBJ1-5,.,TRBV20-1,many,TGCAGTGCTAGAGATGATTACGGGGCAAGTCAGCCCCAGCATTTT,CSARDDYGASQPQHF
TRBJ2-1,.,TRBV20-1,.,TGCAGTGCCATCAAGTTCCTGAATGAGCAGTTCTTC,CSAIKFLNEQFF
TRBJ2-3,.,TRBV11-3,many,TGTGCCAGCAGCTCAAAAGGAACAGATACGCAGTATTTT,CASSSKGTDTQYF
TRBJ2-3,TRBD2,TRBV7-2,many,TGTGCCAGCAGCTTAGAGGGGACTAGCGGGAGGAGTGCAGATACGCAGTATTTT,CASSLEGTSGRSADTQYF
TRBJ2-7,.,TRBV14,many,TGTGCCAGCAGCCAAGATAGAACCTACGAGCAGTACTTC,CASSQDRTYEQYF
TRBJ1-2,TRBD1,TRBV28,many,TGTGCCAGTAAGACAGGGGACTATGGCTACACCTTC,CASKTGDYGYTF
TRBJ2-7,.,TRBV27,many,TGTGCCAGCAGCGCCGGGACATTGGACGAGCAGTACTTC,CASSAGTLDEQYF
TRBJ2-1,.,TRBV20-1,few,TGCAGTGCTGACCCGGGACTTACCCCTAACAATGAGCAGTTCTTC,CSADPGLTPNNEQFF
TRBJ2-1,.,TRBV28,.,TGTGCCAGCGGGAACAGGTTGAACAATGAGCAGTTCTTC,CASGNRLNNEQFF
TRBJ2-5,TRBD1,TRBV24-1,many,TGTGCCACCAGGGTGGGACAGGGAACAGAGACCCAGTACTTC,CATRVGQGTETQYF
TRBJ2-2,.,TRBV2,few,TGTGCCAGCACCCCGCTGCTAGCCACCGGGGAGCTGTTTTTT,CASTPLLATGELFF
TRBJ1-5,.,TRBV19,many,TGTGCCACCTCGAACATAGGGCAGCCCCAGCATTTT,CATSNIGQPQHF
TRBJ2-1,.,TRBV27,many,TGTGCCAGCAGTTTTTGGGATTTCTTCTCCTCCTACAATGAGCAGTTCTTC,CASSFWDFFSSYNEQFF
TRBJ1-4,.,TRBV7-2,many,TGTGCCAGCAGCTTTGATGGGGCTTTAGGTGAAAAACTGTTTTTT,CASSFDGALGEKLFF
TRBJ2-6,.,TRBV24-1,.,TGTGCCTCCAGTGATCCCTCTGGGGGGGCCAACGTCCTGACTTTC,CASSDPSGGANVLTF
TRBJ2-7,.,TRBV20-1,many,TGCAGTGCTGCAACTAACGAGCAGTACTTC,CSAATNEQYF
TRBJ1-2,TRBD1,TRBV27,many,TGTGCCAGCAGTTTATCGGACAGGGACCATGGCTACACCTTC,CASSLSDRDHGYTF
TRBJ2-1,TRBD2,TRBV24-1,many,TGTGCCACCAGTGATCCTAGCGGGAGCTCCTACAATGAGCAGTTCTTC,CATSDPSGSSYNEQFF
TRBJ1-1,.,TRBV18,many,TGTGCCAGCTCACCAGTTCATCGAAACACTGAAGCTTTCTTT,CASSPVHRNTEAFF
TRBJ2-1,.,TRBV19,many,TGTGCCAGTAGTATAGCGCCTAGTAGCTCCTACAATGAGCAGTTCTTC,CASSIAPSSSYNEQFF
TRBJ1-5,.,TRBV3-1,many,TGTGCCAGCAGCCTTGGGTCCGGCAATCAGCCCCAGCATTTT,CASSLGSGNQPQHF
TRBJ2-6,.,TRBV12-3/TRBV12-4,many,TGTGCCAGCGGACTCGGTAGCTCTGGGGCCAACGTCCTGACTTTC,CASGLGSSGANVLTF
TRBJ1-5,.,TRBV14,many,TGTGCCAGCTCTGTCGGGACGACAAATCAGCCCCAGCATTTT,CASSVGTTNQPQHF
TRBJ1-1,.,TRBV29-1,many,TGCAGCTCTGAAAAAGTGGCTGAAGCTTTCTTT,CSSEKVAEAFF
TRBJ2-7,.,TRBV28,many,TGTGCCAGCAGTGCGTCCTCCTACGAGCAGTACTTC,CASSASSYEQYF
TRBJ2-7,.,TRBV7-2,many,TGTGCCAGCAGCTTAGTGCTGGAATCCTACGAGCAGTACTTC,CASSLVLESYEQYF
TRBJ2-5,.,TRBV5-1,many,TGCGCCAGCAGTAAAGGCGACAGGTTCGGGGAGACCCAGTACTTC,CASSKGDRFGETQYF
TRBJ2-5,TRBD2,TRBV20-1,many,TGCAGTGCTAGTCTTTTAGCGGGAGGGCCGGAGACCCAGTACTTC,CSASLLAGGPETQYF
TRBJ2-4,.,TRBV7-2,many,TGTGCCAGCAGCTTATTTGGCAAAAACATTCAGTACTTC,CASSLFGKNIQYF
TRBJ2-5,TRBD2,TRBV29-1,many,TGCAGCGTAAAGGGGACTAGACGATCCGGCCAAGAGACCCAGTACTTC,CSVKGTRRSGQETQYF
TRBJ2-3,TRBD2,TRBV5-1,many,TGCGCCAGCAGCTTGGAGGGCCTAGCGGGAGGGCCTACAGATACGCAGTATTTT,CASSLEGLAGGPTDTQYF
TRBJ2-7,.,TRBV27,.,TGTGCCAGCAGTTTAAGGAACGGAGTCTACGAGCAGTACTTC,CASSLRNGVYEQYF
TRBJ2-5,.,TRBV5-1,many,TGCGCCAGCAGCTTGGTAGGAACGGCAGGCGGGGAGACCCAGTACTTC,CASSLVGTAGGETQYF
TRBJ2-3,.,TRBV4-3,.,TGCGCCAGCAGCCAATCCAGCGGAACCCCGGGAGATACGCAGTATTTT,CASSQSSGTPGDTQYF
TRBJ2-3,.,TRBV19,.,TGTGCCAGTAGTATGGTTACAGGGACAGATACGCAGTATTTT,CASSMVTGTDTQYF
TRBJ1-3,.,TRBV7-8,.,TGTGCCAGCAGCTTAATGGGCCAGCACGTTGGGGCCATATATTTT,CASSLMGQHVGAIYF
TRBJ2-3,TRBD2,TRBV11-3,many,TGTGCCAGCAGCCCCGGCGGGGGAGATACGCAGTATTTT,CASSPGGGDTQYF
TRBJ2-1,TRBD2,TRBV5-1,many,TGCGCCAGCAGCTTGGATCTAGCGGGAGTCTACAATGAGCAGTTCTTC,CASSLDLAGVYNEQFF
TRBJ1-1,.,TRBV7-8,many,TGTGCCAGCAGCGCCACGACAAAAAGGACTGAAGCTTTCTTT,CASSATTKRTEAFF
TRBJ2-5,.,TRBV29-1,many,TGCAGCGTGGGGGCGGGGGCGGAGACCCAGTACTTC,CSVGAGAETQYF
TRBJ1-2,.,TRBV3-1,many,TGTGCCAGCAGCCAAGAAGCTAACTATGGCTACACCTTC,CASSQEANYGYTF
TRBJ2-2,TRBD1,TRBV7-2,.,TGTGCCAGCAGCCTGGGCGGGACAGGAACCGGGGAGCTGTTTTTT,CASSLGGTGTGELFF
TRBJ2-7,.,TRBV7-9,many,TGTGCCAGCAGCACATTATGGGGGACCCACGAGCAGTACTTC,CASSTLWGTHEQYF
TRBJ2-1,TRBD2,TRBV7-3,many,TGTGCCAGCAGCCCACGGGCTAGCGGGACCGAGCAGTTCTTC,CASSPRASGTEQFF
TRBJ1-5,TRBD1,TRBV19,many,TGTGCCAGTAGTCAGGACAGGGGATCCAATCAGCCCCAGCATTTT,CASSQDRGSNQPQHF